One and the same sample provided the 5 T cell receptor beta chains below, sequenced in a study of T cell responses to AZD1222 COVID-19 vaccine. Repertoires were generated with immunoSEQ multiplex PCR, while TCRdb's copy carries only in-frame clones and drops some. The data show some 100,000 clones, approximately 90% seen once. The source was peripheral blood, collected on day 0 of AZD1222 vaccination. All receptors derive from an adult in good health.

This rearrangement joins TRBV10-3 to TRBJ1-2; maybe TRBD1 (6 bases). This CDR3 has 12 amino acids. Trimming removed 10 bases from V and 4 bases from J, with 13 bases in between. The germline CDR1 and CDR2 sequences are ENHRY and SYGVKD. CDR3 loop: CATDGGSYGYTF. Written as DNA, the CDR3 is TGTGCCACCGACGGGGGCTCCTATGGCTACACCTTC.

The CDR3 DNA is TGCGCCAGCAGGCCAGGGAGGGGGATCTACGAGCAGTACTTC. As protein: CASRPGRGIYEQYF. The rearrangement joins TRBV5-1 to TRBJ2-7; maybe TRBD2 (7 bases). The CDR3 extends over 14 amino acids. Germline V gives CDR1 SGHRS, CDR2 YFSETQ. Trimming removed 5 bases at V and 3 bases at J, with 15 bases between.

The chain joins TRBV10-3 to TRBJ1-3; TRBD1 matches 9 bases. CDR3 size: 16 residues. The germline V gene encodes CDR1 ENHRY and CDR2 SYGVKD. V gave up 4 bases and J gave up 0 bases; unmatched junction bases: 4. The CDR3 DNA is TGTGCCATCAGTGGGACAGGGGTCGGCTCTGGAAACACCATATATTTT. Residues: CAISGTGVGSGNTIYF.

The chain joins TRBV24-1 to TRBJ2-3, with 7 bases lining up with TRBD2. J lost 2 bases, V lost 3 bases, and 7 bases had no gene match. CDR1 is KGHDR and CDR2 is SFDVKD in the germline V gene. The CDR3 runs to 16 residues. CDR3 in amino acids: CATSDPDAGDTDTQYF. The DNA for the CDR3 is TGTGCCACCAGTGATCCTGATGCGGGGGACACAGATACGCAGTATTTT.

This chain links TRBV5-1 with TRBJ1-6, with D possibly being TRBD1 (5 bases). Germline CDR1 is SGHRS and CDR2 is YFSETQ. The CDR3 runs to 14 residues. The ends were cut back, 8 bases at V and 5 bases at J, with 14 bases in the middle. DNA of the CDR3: TGCGCCAGTAAGGAGGGGCCGAATAATTCACCCCTCCACTTT. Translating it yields CASKEGPNNSPLHF.